This is a list of T cell receptor beta chains from one sample in a study of cytomegalovirus exposure and HLA in healthy donors. Generated by immunoSEQ multiplex PCR, the TCRdb table keeps only in-frame clones and is missing some. Found here are about 160,000 clones, around 85% of them singletons; the top ten hold 5% to 7%. Material for sequencing was PBMCs. The receptors derive from a woman in her twenties or thirties in good health and CMV-seronegative. Both conserved end residues are part of each CDR3. A D gene is named only where the DNA matches it firmly. Some rows have no size entry. The others give once, few or many, or a class for an expanded clone.

v_gene	j_gene	d_gene	abundance	CDR3nt	CDR3aa
TRBV6-6	TRBJ2-6	-	-	TGTGCCAGCAGTTACTCGGAGTCCGGGGCCAACGTCCTGACTTTC	CASSYSESGANVLTF
TRBV27	TRBJ2-7	TRBD1	-	TGTGCCAGCAGTGTGGACAGGAACACCTACGAGCAGTACTTC	CASSVDRNTYEQYF
TRBV9	TRBJ2-2	-	-	TGTGCCAGCAGCGTAGTAGCGGAGAACACCGGGGAGCTGTTTTTT	CASSVVAENTGELFF
TRBV19	TRBJ2-1	-	few	TGTGCCAGTAGTAGCGGAGGGCAGGTCAATGAGCAGTTCTTC	CASSSGGQVNEQFF
TRBV28	TRBJ2-5	-	-	TGTGCCAGCACCTCAGGGAGTCAAGAGACCCAGTACTTC	CASTSGSQETQYF
TRBV25-1	TRBJ2-1	TRBD1	-	TGTGCCAGCAGTGAAAAAGGGGGGGGGACAGGGGACTACAATGAGCAGTTCTTC	CASSEKGGGTGDYNEQFF
TRBV4-3	TRBJ1-6	-	-	TGCGCCAGCAGCCAAGTGCAGGTTTCTTCACCCCTCCACTTT	CASSQVQVSSPLHF
TRBV27	TRBJ2-1	-	-	TGTGCCAGCAGTCCGACAGAGTACAATGAGCAGTTCTTC	CASSPTEYNEQFF
TRBV21-1	TRBJ1-2	-	-	TGTGCCAGCAGCAAAGTCCGCGGGGGGGACTATGGCTACACCTTC	CASSKVRGGDYGYTF
TRBV5-6	TRBJ2-5	-	-	TGTGCCAGCACCGATGTTGGTGGCGTGGAGACCCAGTACTTC	CASTDVGGVETQYF
TRBV7-2	TRBJ1-2	-	-	TGTGCCAGCAGGGGAACAGGAACCCGCTATGGCTACACCTTC	CASRGTGTRYGYTF
TRBV28	TRBJ1-5	TRBD1	few	TGTGCCAGTGAGTGGCAGGGGGCTCAGCCCCAGCATTTT	CASEWQGAQPQHF
TRBV15	TRBJ1-2	-	-	TGTGCCACCAGCAGAGATGGGGACTTATATGGCTACACCTTC	CATSRDGDLYGYTF
TRBV5-1	TRBJ2-7	TRBD2	-	TGCGCCAGCAGCTTAGTCCTAGCGGCCTACGAGCAGTACTTC	CASSLVLAAYEQYF
TRBV27	TRBJ1-5	-	-	TGTGCCAGCAGTTTCCTAGGCCAGCCCCAGCATTTT	CASSFLGQPQHF
TRBV4-1	TRBJ1-2	TRBD1	-	TGCGCCAGCAGCCAAGACGTCGGGACAGGAAACTATGGCTACACCTTC	CASSQDVGTGNYGYTF
TRBV27	TRBJ1-4	-	-	TGTGCCAGCAGTCCATATGCAACTAATGAAAAACTGTTTTTT	CASSPYATNEKLFF
TRBV27	TRBJ1-1	-	-	TGTGCCAGCCGGGAATCGCGGATTAATGCTGAAGCTTTCTTT	CASRESRINAEAFF
TRBV28	TRBJ1-3	-	-	TGTGCCAGCAGTTTGACTGGGGGCTCTGGAAACACCATATATTTT	CASSLTGGSGNTIYF
TRBV6-1	TRBJ2-7	-	-	TGTGCCAGCAGTAGGGACTTTTCCCCCTCCTACGAGCAGTACTTC	CASSRDFSPSYEQYF
TRBV5-1	TRBJ1-1	-	-	TGCGCCAGCAGACCGGGCCCAAACACTGAAGCTTTCTTT	CASRPGPNTEAFF
TRBV9	TRBJ2-3	-	-	TGTGCCAGCAGCGGAGACAGCACAGATACGCAGTATTTT	CASSGDSTDTQYF
TRBV5-4	TRBJ2-5	-	-	TGTGCCAGCAGCCCCGGTCCCCCCCGCCCCGGGACCCAGTACTTC	CASSPGPPRPGTQYF
TRBV12-5	TRBJ1-1	-	-	TGTGCTAGTGGTTTCCTTGAAGTTACGAACACTGAAGCTTTCTTT	CASGFLEVTNTEAFF
TRBV28	TRBJ2-1	TRBD2	once	TGTGCCAGCAGTCCGACGACTAGCGGGATTTACAATGAGCAGTTCTTC	CASSPTTSGIYNEQFF
TRBV4-1	TRBJ1-2	TRBD1	-	TGCGCCAGCAGCTTCGGACAGGGGGTAATGGGCTATGGCTACACCTTC	CASSFGQGVMGYGYTF
TRBV5-1	TRBJ2-7	-	once	TGCGCCAGCAGCTTAGCCAGCGGAGCGGGTAACTACGAGCAGTACTTC	CASSLASGAGNYEQYF
TRBV2	TRBJ1-3	-	-	TGTGCCAGCAGTGACACTGCCTCTGGAAACACCATATATTTT	CASSDTASGNTIYF
TRBV11-2	TRBJ2-2	TRBD1	-	TGTGCCAGCATACTGCACAGGGGAAGCACCGGGGAGCTGTTTTTT	CASILHRGSTGELFF
TRBV6-5	TRBJ2-2	-	-	TGTGCCAGTACATGGGGGGATACGAACACCGGGGAGCTGTTTTTT	CASTWGDTNTGELFF
TRBV5-4	TRBJ1-5	-	-	TGTGCCAGCAGCATATCCGGGGGCAATCAGCCCCAGCATTTT	CASSISGGNQPQHF
TRBV28	TRBJ2-3	TRBD2	-	TGTGCCAGCAGGAGCGGGGGGGGGACAGATACGCAGTATTTT	CASRSGGGTDTQYF
TRBV6-5	TRBJ1-2	TRBD1	-	TGTGCCAGCAGAGCAGGAGGACAGGGCTATGGCTACACCTTC	CASRAGGQGYGYTF
TRBV27	TRBJ2-7	-	-	TGTGCCAGCAGTTTTACTTCGGACATAGCCCCCTACGAGCAGTACTTC	CASSFTSDIAPYEQYF
TRBV12-5	TRBJ2-1	-	-	TGTGCTAGTGGTTTGTTTTTATTGAGACAGACATACAATGAGCAGTTCTTC	CASGLFLLRQTYNEQFF
TRBV7-3	TRBJ1-1	-	-	TGTGCCAGCAGCTTAGAGGGGCCGAACACTGAAGCTTTCTTT	CASSLEGPNTEAFF
TRBV5-4	TRBJ1-2	-	-	TGTGCCAGCAGCTTGGTGGGCCGGGCGGGAAACTATGGCTACACCTTC	CASSLVGRAGNYGYTF
TRBV7-2	TRBJ1-6	-	few	TGTGCCAGCAGCTTACGTCAAGGGGATGCCTCACCCCTCCACTTT	CASSLRQGDASPLHF
TRBV28	TRBJ2-5	TRBD2	-	TGTGCCAGCAGTGACCCTTCTAGCGGGAGGACCCAAGAGACCCAGTACTTC	CASSDPSSGRTQETQYF
TRBV2	TRBJ2-3	-	once	TGTGCCAGCAGGGGCTCCCGGGGCGGGGACACAGATACGCAGTATTTT	CASRGSRGGDTDTQYF
TRBV6-4	TRBJ2-7	-	-	TGTCCCAACCCCCGTGGAAGCTACGAGCAGTACTTC	CPNPRGSYEQYF
TRBV18	TRBJ2-7	-	-	TGTGCCAGCTCACCTTTCACCGGGAACCCCTACGAGCAGTACTTC	CASSPFTGNPYEQYF